The entry below describes one TCR beta chain. Its specificity is not known. Germline assignment: CDR1 MNHNS and CDR2 SASEGT. This CDR3 contains 11 residues. V lost 9 bases to trimming and J lost 7 bases; unmatched junction nucleotides: 0. The record originates from a study of immune cell composition in non-small cell lung cancer. Regarding the study as a whole: Tumour-associated clones >0.5% occurred in about a third of adenocarcinomas, about 80% of squamous.

Clones were read by immunoSEQ multiplex PCR, and TCRdb kept only the in-frame ones, dropping some. Here the sample spans 1,500 to 2,500 clones, roughly 72% being singletons. Normal lung was sampled as far from the tumour as possible, at least 3 cm. V is TRBV6-1 and J is TRBJ1-6; 7 nucleotides match TRBD1. Sequenced: non-adjacent lung tissue. The TCR comes from a human donor with non-small cell lung cancer. The CDR3 loop reads CARTGNSPLHF. The CDR3 DNA reads TGTGCCAGGACAGGGAATTCACCCCTCCACTTT.